This T cell receptor (beta chain) stems from a study of control samples from healthy donors and cancer patients. The table came from immunoSEQ multiplex PCR; TCRdb's copy has only in-frame clones and leaves some out. The data show about 81,000 clones, 94% seen once. The germline V gene has CDR1 SQVTM and CDR2 ANQGSEA. The V and J ends lost 4 bases and 6 bases respectively, with 9 bases between them. This CDR3 spans 11 amino acids. The chain has TRBV29-1 and TRBJ1-2; TRBD1 might be the D (5 bases). The sample was blood. The receptor was isolated from a young woman in good health. The CDR3 DNA follows: TGCAGCGTTGCGGGGGATCATGGCTACACCTTC. Its translation is CSVAGDHGYTF. Variable domain in full (rest from reference TRBV29-1 and TRBJ1-2): SAVISQKPSRDICQRGTSLTIQCQVDSQVTMMFWYRQQPGQSLTLIATANQGSEATYESGFVIDKFPISRPNLTFSTLTVSNMSPEDSSIYLCSVAGDHGYTFGSGTRLTVV.